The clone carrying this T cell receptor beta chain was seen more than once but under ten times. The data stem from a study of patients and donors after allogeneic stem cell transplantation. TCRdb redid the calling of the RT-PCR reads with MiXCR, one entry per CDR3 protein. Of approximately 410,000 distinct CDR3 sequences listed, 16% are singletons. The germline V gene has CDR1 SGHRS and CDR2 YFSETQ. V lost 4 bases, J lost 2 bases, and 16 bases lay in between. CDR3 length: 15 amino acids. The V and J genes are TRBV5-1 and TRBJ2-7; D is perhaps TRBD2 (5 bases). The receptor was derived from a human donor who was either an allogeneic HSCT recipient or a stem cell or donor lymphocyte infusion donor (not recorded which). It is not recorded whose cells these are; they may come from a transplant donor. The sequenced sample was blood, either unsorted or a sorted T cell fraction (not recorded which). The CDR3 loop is CASSTHLTGTYEQYF. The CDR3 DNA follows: TGCGCCAGCAGCACACACCTCACCGGGACCTACGAGCAGTACTTC. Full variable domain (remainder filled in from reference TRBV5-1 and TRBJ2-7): KAGVTQTPRYLIKTRGQQVTLSCSPISGHRSVSWYQQTPGQGLQFLFEYFSETQRNKGNFPGRFSGRQFSNSRSEMNVSTLELGDSALYLCASSTHLTGTYEQYFGPGTRLTVT.